This T cell receptor (beta chain) was observed in a study of T cells in Graves' hyperthyroidism and ophthalmopathy. The study, taken as a whole, reports: In the blood, most expanded thyroid clonotypes above 0.001 appeared as well. Ophthalmopathy was model-predicted a median around seven months pre-onset. A model of 13 V-J features distinguished ophthalmopathy from stable hyperthyroidism.

Using RNA transcripts as the source, TCR beta CDR3 regions were amplified. The TCR CDR3 first-round RT-PCR relied on the HTBI primer set. TCRdb re-called the multiplex PCR reads through MiXCR, storing one row per CDR3 protein. The table shows about 350,000 distinct CDR3 sequences, with about 14% occurring only once. The CDR3 consists of 14 residues. Germline V gene data show CDR1 as ENHRY and CDR2 as SYGVKD. The V end lost 2 bases, the J end lost 5 bases, and 10 bases lay between the germline ends. Graves' hyperthyroidism qualified as stable when ophthalmopathy did not progress within 18 months. This clonotype appeared a few times. The antigen remains unidentified.

The receptor was derived from a woman aged 30 to 39 with Graves' hyperthyroidism. This chain uses TRBV10-3 with TRBJ2-1, with D tentatively TRBD1 or TRBD2 (5 bases each). The specimen sequenced was blood. CDR3 nucleotides: TGTGCCATCAGTGAGCCAGGGAGACACAATGAGCAGTTCTTC. This codes for CAISEPGRHNEQFF.